This passage covers 15 T cell receptor beta chains from one sample sequenced in a study of shared T cell receptors in the human thymus. Using immunoSEQ multiplex PCR, the repertoire was profiled, and TCRdb retains in-frame clones only, with some absent. This table has hundreds of thousands of clones, around 89% appearing once. This sample was shared with a second study, whose subject was human thymus T cells.

The sequenced material came from thymocytes. These receptors came from a boy under two years old with a congenital heart defect.

The chain uses TRBV5-4 and TRBJ2-3; maybe TRBD2 (5 bases). Trimming took 3 bases from V and 2 from J, leaving 16 bases between them. The CDR3 is 16 residues long. Germline CDR1 reads SGHNT; CDR2 reads YYREEE (reference sequence). The CDR3 DNA sequence: TGTGCCAGCAGCTCGATACGAGAGGGAGTCACAGATACGCAGTATTTT. It specifies CASSSIREGVTDTQYF.

A note on this clone: The junction departs from the called germline gene at one end, perhaps through a read error. This rearrangement joins TRBV11-2 to TRBJ2-1; maybe TRBD2 (5 bases). The germline gives CDR1 SGHAT, CDR2 FQNNGV. This CDR3 is built from 14 residues. CDR3 DNA sequence: TGTGACAGCAGCTTAGAGGGCCTCTACAATGAGCAGTTCTTC. As protein: CDSSLEGLYNEQFF.

CDR3 in amino acids: CASSLGRQGTGYTF. CDR3 coding DNA: TGCGCCAGCAGCTTGGGCCGACAGGGTACGGGCTACACCTTC. The chain carries TRBV5-1 and TRBJ1-2; 7 bases match TRBD1. In germline, CDR1 is SGHRS, CDR2 YFSETQ. With V trimmed by 0 bases and J by 8 bases, 7 bases remained unmatched. This CDR3 is built from 14 residues.

The chain couples TRBV18 to TRBJ2-4; 8 positions agree with TRBD1. Unmatched junction bases numbered 4, after V lost 6 bases and J lost 0 bases. This CDR3 contains 15 residues. Per germline, CDR1 KGHSH and CDR2 LQKENI. The CDR3 sequence: CASSPTGVAKNIQYF. DNA for the CDR3: TGTGCCAGCTCTCCGACAGGGGTAGCCAAAAACATTCAGTACTTC.

This sequence joins TRBV4-2 and TRBJ2-7; 7 positions agree with TRBD1. The CDR3 is 15 amino acids. Germline assignment: CDR1 LGHNA and CDR2 YNFKEQ. V lost 1 base to trimming and J lost 2 bases; unmatched junction nucleotides: 5. The CDR3 bases are TGTGCCAGCAGCCAAGGCCGGGACAGAGCCTACGAGCAGTACTTC. Translating gives CASSQGRDRAYEQYF.

This chain uses TRBV4-2 with TRBJ2-4; 7 bases match TRBD1. Germline lookup yields CDR1 LGHNA and CDR2 YNFKEQ. Germline trimming cut 0 bases from V and 2 bases from J; bases unmatched to any gene: 1. The CDR3 has 15 residues. The CDR3 bases are TGTGCCAGCAGCCAAGACAGGGGGACCAAAAACATTCAGTACTTC. Amino acid sequence: CASSQDRGTKNIQYF.

The J gene is TRBJ2-7, the V gene TRBV7-8, with 9 bases identical to TRBD2. V lost 4 bases and J lost 5; bases outside the gene matches: 15. Looked up from germline, CDR1 is SGHVS and CDR2 is FQNEAQ. The CDR3 runs to 17 residues. CDR3 protein: CASSSTGFSGRAHEQYF. In nucleotides, the CDR3 is TGTGCCAGCAGCTCCACCGGGTTTAGCGGGAGAGCCCACGAGCAGTACTTC.

J is TRBJ2-7 and V is TRBV30; 9 bases match TRBD1. Germline CDR1 GTSNPN, CDR2 SVGIG (reference sequence). The CDR3 runs to 13 residues. The trim removed 5 bases at V and 6 bases at J, leaving 8 bases unmatched. The chain's CDR3 is CAWLPGQGSEQYF. The CDR3 DNA sequence: TGTGCCTGGCTACCGGGACAGGGCTCCGAGCAGTACTTC.

The rearrangement links TRBV30 to TRBJ2-1; 13 nucleotides align to TRBD2. Germline CDR1 and CDR2: GTSNPN and SVGIG (reference sequence). The CDR3 runs 20 residues. With 3 bases clipped from V and 1 base from J, the junction kept 15 bases outside the gene matches. CDR3 region: CAWSGARTSGSAKSYNEQFF. CDR3 in DNA: TGTGCCTGGAGCGGAGCCCGGACTAGCGGGAGCGCAAAGTCCTACAATGAGCAGTTCTTC.

The chain carries TRBV15 and TRBJ2-2; 7 nucleotides line up with TRBD1. CDR3 length equals 17 residues. The V and J ends lost 4 bases and 6 bases, in that order; junction bases with no gene match: 14. Germline V CDR1 and CDR2: LNHNV, YYDKDF (reference sequence). The CDR3 DNA follows: TGTGCCACCAGCACACCTCCGGGACAGCCCAGATCCGGGGAGCTGTTTTTT. This gives the protein CATSTPPGQPRSGELFF.

The J gene is TRBJ2-7, the V gene TRBV7-9; 13 nucleotides match TRBD2. From germline, CDR1 is SEHNR and CDR2 FQNEAQ (reference sequence). Germline trimming cut 1 base from V and 2 bases from J; bases unmatched to any gene: 5. The CDR3 length is 17 residues. The CDR3 region is CASSLGTGTSGTYEQYF. The DNA of the CDR3 is TGTGCCAGCAGCTTAGGGACCGGGACTAGCGGGACCTACGAGCAGTACTTC.

The gene calls are TRBV6-4 and TRBJ2-3, with 8 bases identical to TRBD1. The CDR3 sequence is 14 residues long. Germline loops: CDR1 MRHNA, CDR2 SNTAGT. The V gene end was trimmed by 8 bases and the J gene end by 4 bases; junction bases not matched to a gene: 8. The CDR3 here is CASGQGQGPDTQYF. CDR3 bases: TGTGCCAGCGGACAGGGTCAGGGGCCAGATACGCAGTATTTT.

The V and J genes are TRBV12-1 and TRBJ2-7; the D call in the table, TRBD1, was not verified against the DNA. TRBV12-1 counts as a pseudogene. This CDR3 has 17 amino acids. CDR3 bases: TGTGCCAGCAGCTTTGATTGGGTGGGCCGTAGCTCCTACGAGCAGTACTTC. Encoded protein: CASSFDWVGRSSYEQYF.

The chain couples TRBV10-3 to TRBJ1-3; D not resolved. Germline V gene sequence: CDR1 ENHRY, CDR2 SYGVKD. The CDR3 runs 16 residues. V dropped 2 bases and J dropped 0 bases, with 11 bases sitting between them. CDR3 loop: CAISEDCKSSGNTIYF. CDR3 bases: TGTGCCATCAGTGAGGATTGTAAGAGCTCTGGAAACACCATATATTTT.

The V gene is TRBV11-2, the J gene TRBJ2-7; 7 bases align to TRBD2. CDR3 length: 17 residues. The V gene end was trimmed by 5 bases and the J gene end by 5 bases; junction bases not matched to a gene: 18. CDR1 is SGHAT, CDR2 FQNNGV, per germline. DNA for the CDR3: TGTGCCAGCAGCCCACCCCCTCGGTGGCGGGAGCTGAACGAGCAGTACTTC. Its translation: CASSPPPRWRELNEQYF.